This is a list of T cell receptor beta chains from one sample in a study of cytomegalovirus exposure and HLA in healthy donors. Assay used: immunoSEQ multiplex PCR; TCRdb lists only in-frame clones, some missing. The sample table includes roughly 120,000 clones. The sample was PBMCs. These receptors originate from a man aged 30 to 39 in good health and CMV-seronegative. The CDR3 runs from the conserved cysteine through the conserved F or W. D genes are given only for firm matches. Size is stated for part of the rows, as once, few or many counts, or as a class when the clone is expanded.

V	J	size	D	DNA	CDR3
TRBV4-2	TRBJ2-1	NA	TRBD2	TGTGCCAGCAGCCAAGATATGAGCGGGGGTTTTAATGAGCAGTTCTTC	CASSQDMSGGFNEQFF
TRBV11-1	TRBJ2-3	NA	TRBD2	TGTGCCAGCAGCCTACGGATTGAGGCGGGAGGATCGACAGATACGCAGTATTTT	CASSLRIEAGGSTDTQYF
TRBV2	TRBJ2-1	NA	TRBD1	TGTGCCAGCATGGGACAGGGGAACTATGAGCAGTTCTTC	CASMGQGNYEQFF
TRBV5-1	TRBJ1-2	NA	NA	TGCGCCAGCAGCTTGGGTTACTCCGCACCGAAGGAGGGCTACACCTTC	CASSLGYSAPKEGYTF
TRBV28	TRBJ2-3	NA	NA	TGTGCCAGCAGTCCCCGGGACTCCCAACTCGCAGATACGCAGTATTTT	CASSPRDSQLADTQYF
TRBV6-6	TRBJ1-6	NA	NA	TGTGCCACAGCGGACAGCCTCAACTCACCCCTCCACTTT	CATADSLNSPLHF
TRBV5-1	TRBJ2-2	NA	TRBD1	TGCGCCAGCAGCCCCGGGACAGGGAACACCGGGGAGCTGTTTTTT	CASSPGTGNTGELFF
TRBV27	TRBJ1-1	NA	NA	TGTGCCAGCAGTTTAGGGGGCCACAACACTGAAGCTTTCTTT	CASSLGGHNTEAFF
TRBV19	TRBJ1-1	NA	TRBD1	TGTGCCAGTAGTCCCACCCCGACAGGGGGAAGCACTGAAGCTTTCTTT	CASSPTPTGGSTEAFF
TRBV5-6	TRBJ1-3	NA	NA	TGTGCCAGCAGCTTGGCCTCAGTTGGAAACACCATATATTTT	CASSLASVGNTIYF
TRBV6-1	TRBJ2-2	NA	NA	TGTGCCAGCAGGGTTCCGGGTTCGAACACCGGGGAGCTGTTTTTT	CASRVPGSNTGELFF
TRBV7-8	TRBJ1-1	NA	NA	TGTGCCAGCAGCGCAAGGGGCGACACTGAAGCTTTCTTT	CASSARGDTEAFF
TRBV27	TRBJ2-3	NA	NA	TGTGCCAGCAGTTTATCAGAACTCTCAGGGACAGATACGCAGTATTTT	CASSLSELSGTDTQYF
TRBV18	TRBJ1-3	NA	NA	TGTGCCAGCTCACTTCAGAGACAGACCTCTGGAAACACCATATATTTT	CASSLQRQTSGNTIYF
TRBV4-2	TRBJ2-3	NA	TRBD2	TGTGCCAGCAGCCCGGGACTAGCGGACACAGATACGCAGTATTTT	CASSPGLADTDTQYF
TRBV21-1	TRBJ2-7	NA	NA	TGTGCCAGCAGCAAACGCGGGAGGTACGAGCAGTACTTC	CASSKRGRYEQYF
TRBV5-1	TRBJ2-7	NA	NA	TGCGCCAGCAGCTCCCTCCCGGGTGGATCCTACGAGCAGTACTTC	CASSSLPGGSYEQYF
TRBV11-1	TRBJ2-1	NA	TRBD2	TGTGCCAGCAGCTTTGGACTAGCGGGATTCGAGCAGTTCTTC	CASSFGLAGFEQFF
TRBV15	TRBJ1-1	NA	NA	TGTGCCACCAGCAGAAACAGGGCCATGAACACTGAAGCTTTCTTT	CATSRNRAMNTEAFF
TRBV28	TRBJ2-1	NA	TRBD2	TGTGCCAGCAGTTTATCGGGACTAGGGGTCGATGAGCAGTTCTTC	CASSLSGLGVDEQFF
TRBV29-1	TRBJ2-1	NA	TRBD2	TGCAGCGTTGAAGTGGGGGGGCCTAGCGGGAGGGGCCCCTACAATGAGCAGTTCTTC	CSVEVGGPSGRGPYNEQFF
TRBV4-1	TRBJ2-1	NA	NA	TGCGCCAGCAGCCAAGAAAGGGTACGGGGGTCTGGCTACAATGAGCAGTTCTTC	CASSQERVRGSGYNEQFF
TRBV6-4	TRBJ1-1	NA	NA	TGTGCCAGCAGTGAAGAGTTGAACACTGAAGCTTTCTTT	CASSEELNTEAFF
TRBV29-1	TRBJ1-5	NA	TRBD1	TGCGCCGGGGGGGACAGCGAAAGAAATCAGCCCCAGCATTTT	CAGGDSERNQPQHF
TRBV28	TRBJ2-5	NA	NA	TGTGCCAGCAGCCAGAAGACCCAGTACTTC	CASSQKTQYF
TRBV6-1	TRBJ1-3	NA	NA	TGTGCCAGCAGTGAATCGACTGATGGAAACACCATATATTTT	CASSESTDGNTIYF
TRBV30	TRBJ1-4	NA	NA	TGTGCCTGGAGTGTCGGTGAAAAACTGTTTTTT	CAWSVGEKLFF
TRBV5-4	TRBJ1-4	NA	NA	TGTGCCAGCAGCCAGGATTCCGAAAAACTGTTTTTT	CASSQDSEKLFF
TRBV15	TRBJ2-5	NA	NA	TGTGCCACCAGCCTTGGCAGGGAAGAGACCCAGTACTTC	CATSLGREETQYF
TRBV7-2	TRBJ1-5	NA	NA	TGTGCCAGCAGCTTACTCGGGGTGGGTCAGCCCCAGCATTTT	CASSLLGVGQPQHF
TRBV5-1	TRBJ2-5	NA	TRBD2	TGCGCCAGCAGAGGGCCGGGACTAGCGGAAGAGACCCAGTACTTC	CASRGPGLAEETQYF
TRBV2	TRBJ1-5	NA	NA	TGTGCCAGCAGAGAGACAGGCAATAGCAATCAGCCCCAGCATTTT	CASRETGNSNQPQHF
TRBV5-6	TRBJ2-1	NA	TRBD2	TGTGCCAGCAGCTTGAGACTAGCCAATGAGCAGTTCTTC	CASSLRLANEQFF
TRBV19	TRBJ1-2	NA	NA	TGTGCCAGTAGCGTCTCCCGGGGGGCAGATGGCTACACCTTC	CASSVSRGADGYTF
TRBV10-1	TRBJ2-7	NA	NA	TGCGCCAGCAGTGAGTCTGGGCGGGACTACGAGCAGTACTTC	CASSESGRDYEQYF
TRBV30	TRBJ2-2	NA	NA	TGTGCTGGGCAATTGCCAAACACCGGGGAGCTGTTTTTT	CAGQLPNTGELFF
TRBV5-4	TRBJ1-2	NA	TRBD1	TGTGCCAGCAGCTTGGCGACAGGGGGGGCAATCCGCTATGGCTACACCTTC	CASSLATGGAIRYGYTF
TRBV5-1	TRBJ1-2	NA	NA	TGCGCCAGCAGCTTGGGGCAGGGTAGCTATGGCTACACCTTC	CASSLGQGSYGYTF
TRBV28	TRBJ1-5	NA	NA	TGTGCCAGCAGTTTACGGGAGCCCCAGCATTTT	CASSLREPQHF
TRBV5-1	TRBJ2-1	NA	TRBD1	TGCGCCAGCAGCCGAGCGCCCAGGGGGAGCTCCTACAATGAGCAGTTCTTC	CASSRAPRGSSYNEQFF
TRBV5-1	TRBJ1-2	NA	NA	TGCGCCAGCAGCTTAGATGGGACTGCTAACTATGGCTACACCTTC	CASSLDGTANYGYTF
TRBV27	TRBJ2-7	NA	TRBD2	TGTGCCAGCAGGGGGACTAGCGGATCCTACGAGCAGTACTTC	CASRGTSGSYEQYF
TRBV6-1	TRBJ2-1	NA	NA	TGTGCCAGCAGTGTTGACAGTCTCTCCTACAATGAGCAGTTCTTC	CASSVDSLSYNEQFF
TRBV6-4	TRBJ2-3	medium-sized	NA	TGTGCCAGCAGTGAAAATAGGGAGGCAGATACGCAGTATTTT	CASSENREADTQYF
TRBV5-1	TRBJ2-7	NA	TRBD2	TGCGCCAGCAGCTTGGCCACCCTTTTAGCGGGACGGAGCCACGAGCAGTACTTC	CASSLATLLAGRSHEQYF
TRBV5-6	TRBJ1-1	NA	TRBD1	TGTGCCAGCAGCTTGGCCGGGACAGCTGAAGCTTTCTTT	CASSLAGTAEAFF
TRBV18	TRBJ1-1	NA	NA	TGTGCCAGCTCACCGGGGGGGGCGAGGAGGAACACTGAAGCTTTCTTT	CASSPGGARRNTEAFF
TRBV5-1	TRBJ2-3	NA	TRBD1	TGCGCCAGCAGCTCACAGGGGACCGCAGATACGCAGTATTTT	CASSSQGTADTQYF
TRBV6-5	TRBJ1-1	NA	TRBD1	TGTGCCAGCAGCCCGGGACAGTCCAAGAACACTGAAGCTTTCTTT	CASSPGQSKNTEAFF